This TCR beta chain appears in the sequencing data of a study of blood T cell repertoires in COVID-19. Across the study: Sites in the United States, Italy and Spain provided acute and convalescent COVID-19 samples.

TCRdb keeps only in-frame clones here, not all; method: immunoSEQ multiplex PCR. The repertoire has 50,000 to 60,000 clones, 85% to 90% of them found once; the top ten carry 7.5% to 8.5%. CDR1 and CDR2 (germline): MDHEN, SYDVKM. The CDR3 is made up of 11 amino acids. Trimming left V 4 bases short and J 11 bases short, with 11 bases between. This TCR came from a man aged 60 to 69 with active COVID-19. Sequencing input: peripheral blood. The J gene is TRBJ1-2, the V gene TRBV28; the D gene is possibly TRBD1 (6 bases). The DNA of the CDR3 is TGTGCCAGCAGTTCGGACAGCTATTACACCTTC. The encoded protein is CASSSDSYYTF.